This TCR beta chain emerged from a study of Tregs in tolerant kidney transplant recipients. The method was immunoSEQ multiplex PCR; TCRdb's version includes in-frame clones alone and lacks a portion of them. This repertoire shows tens of thousands of clones, about 89% found once; its top ten account for approximately 0.36%. CDR3 length: 14 residues. CDR1 and CDR2 (germline): MDHEN, SYDVKM. The V end was cut by 1 base, the J end by 2 bases, with 9 bases between. The TCR sequence derives from a human donor who received a combined kidney and bone marrow transplant. This chain connects TRBV28 to TRBJ2-7, with D possibly TRBD1 on 5 matching bases. The sample consisted of CD4+ T cells from blood, taken before the transplant. The CDR3 bases are TGTGCCAGCAGTTTATCTCGACAGACCTACGAGCAGTACTTC. It translates to CASSLSRQTYEQYF. Full variable domain (remainder filled in from reference TRBV28 and TRBJ2-7): DVKVTQSSRYLVKRTGEKVFLECVQDMDHENMFWYRQDPGLGLRLIYFSYDVKMKEKGDIPEGYSVSREKKERFSLILESASTNQTSMYLCASSLSRQTYEQYFGPGTRLTVT.